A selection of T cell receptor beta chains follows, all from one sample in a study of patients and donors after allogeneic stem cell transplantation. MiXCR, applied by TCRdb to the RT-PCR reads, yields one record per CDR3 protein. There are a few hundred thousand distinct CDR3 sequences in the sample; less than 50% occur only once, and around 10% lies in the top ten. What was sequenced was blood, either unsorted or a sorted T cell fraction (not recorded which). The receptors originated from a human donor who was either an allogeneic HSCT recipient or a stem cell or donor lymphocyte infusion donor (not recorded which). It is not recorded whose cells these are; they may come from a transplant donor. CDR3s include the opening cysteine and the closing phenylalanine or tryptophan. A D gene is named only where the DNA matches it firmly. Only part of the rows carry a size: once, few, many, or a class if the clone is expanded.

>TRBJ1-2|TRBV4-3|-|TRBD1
CASSQDWGLQGAPFDYTF
TGCGCCAGCAGCCAAGATTGGGGGTTACAGGGGGCCCCTTTTGACTACACCTTC
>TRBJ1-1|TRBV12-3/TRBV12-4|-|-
CASSLTGRLSEAFF
TGTGCCAGCAGTTTGACAGGACGCCTTTCCGAAGCTTTCTTT
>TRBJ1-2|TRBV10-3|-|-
CAITQDSPTYGYTF
TGTGCCATCACCCAGGACAGCCCTACCTATGGCTACACCTTC
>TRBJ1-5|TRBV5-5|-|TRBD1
CASSSGTGAHQPQHF
TGTGCCAGCAGCTCCGGGACAGGGGCGCATCAGCCCCAGCATTTT
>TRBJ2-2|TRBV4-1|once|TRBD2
CASSPLRGVGLFF
TGCGCCAGCAGCCCGTTACGGGGGGTGGGGCTGTTTTTT
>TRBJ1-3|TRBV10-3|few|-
CAISQDSSGNTIYF
TGTGCCATCAGCCAGGACAGCTCTGGAAACACCATATATTTT
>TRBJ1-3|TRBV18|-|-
CASSPPTANTIYF
TGTGCCAGCTCACCGCCGACGGCAAACACCATATATTTT
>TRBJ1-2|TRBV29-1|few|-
CSVDAGYDGYTF
TGCAGCGTTGATGCGGGTTACGATGGCTACACCTTC
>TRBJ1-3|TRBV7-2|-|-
CASSLRVTTGRSGNTIYF
TGTGCCAGCAGCTTAAGGGTCACGACAGGCCGCTCTGGAAACACCATATATTTT
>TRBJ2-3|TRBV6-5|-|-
CASSYSIPSTDTQYF
TGTGCCAGCAGTTACTCGATCCCTAGCACAGATACGCAGTATTTT
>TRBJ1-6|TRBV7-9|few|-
CASSPWTDFVSPLHF
TGTGCCAGCAGCCCCTGGACCGACTTCGTTTCACCCCTCCACTTT
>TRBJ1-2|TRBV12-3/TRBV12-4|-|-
CASSFGGEVGYGYTF
TGTGCCAGCAGTTTCGGAGGGGAGGTCGGCTATGGCTACACCTTC
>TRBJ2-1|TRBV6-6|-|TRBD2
CASSFPRLAGGPYNEQFF
TGTGCCAGCAGTTTCCCCAGACTAGCGGGGGGCCCTTACAATGAGCAGTTCTTC
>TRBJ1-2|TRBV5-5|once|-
CASSSRGDGIFLYGYTF
TGTGCCAGCAGCTCGCGGGGCGACGGGATTTTTCTTTATGGCTACACCTTC
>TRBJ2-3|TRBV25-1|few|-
CASSEGAGRPDTQYF
TGTGCCAGCAGCGAGGGCGCAGGGAGGCCAGATACGCAGTATTTT
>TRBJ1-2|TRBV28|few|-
CASSSTWLRYGYTF
TGTGCCAGCAGTTCCACCTGGCTACGCTATGGCTACACCTTC
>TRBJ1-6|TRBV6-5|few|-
CASSVDRARPLHF
TGTGCCAGCAGTGTTGACCGGGCTCGGCCCCTCCACTTT
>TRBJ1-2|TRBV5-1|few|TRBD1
CASSSGGDYGYTF
TGCGCCAGCAGCTCAGGGGGTGACTATGGCTACACCTTC
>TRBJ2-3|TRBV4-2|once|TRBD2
CASSQAQRGGTDTQYF
TGTGCCAGCAGCCAAGCACAGCGGGGGGGAACAGATACGCAGTATTTT
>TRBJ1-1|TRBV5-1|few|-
CASSLLLTNTEAFF
TGCGCCAGCAGCTTGCTCCTAACGAACACTGAAGCTTTCTTT
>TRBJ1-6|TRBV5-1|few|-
CASRTSSYNSPLHF
TGCGCCAGCAGGACAAGCTCCTATAATTCACCCCTCCACTTT
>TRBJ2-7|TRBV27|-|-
CASSFKQESYEQYF
TGTGCCAGCAGTTTTAAACAGGAGTCCTACGAGCAGTACTTC
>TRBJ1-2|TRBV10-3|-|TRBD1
CAISDPRRDRYYYGYTF
TGTGCCATCAGTGACCCGCGCCGGGACAGGTACTACTATGGCTACACCTTC
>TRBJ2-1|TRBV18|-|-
CASSPRASNEQFF
TGTGCCAGCTCACCACGGGCCTCGAATGAGCAGTTCTTC
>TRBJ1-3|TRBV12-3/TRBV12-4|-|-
CASRAWGLSSGNTIYF
TGTGCCAGCAGGGCCTGGGGCCTCAGCTCTGGAAACACCATATATTTT
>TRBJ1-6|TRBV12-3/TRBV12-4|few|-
CASSLDRRNSPLHF
TGTGCCAGCAGTTTAGACAGGAGAAATTCACCCCTCCACTTT
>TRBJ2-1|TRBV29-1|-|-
CSARQYNEQFF
TGCAGCGCCAGGCAGTACAATGAGCAGTTCTTC
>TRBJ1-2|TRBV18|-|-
CASSPVGQSYGYTF
TGTGCCAGCTCACCAGTTGGACAGTCATATGGCTACACCTTC
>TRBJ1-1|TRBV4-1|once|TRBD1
CASSQFHRGGNTEAFF
TGCGCCAGCAGCCAGTTCCACAGGGGAGGGAACACTGAAGCTTTCTTT
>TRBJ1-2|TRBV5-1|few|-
CASSDGLGDRRFSYGYTF
TGCGCCAGCAGCGATGGCTTAGGGGATCGCCGATTCTCCTATGGCTACACCTTC
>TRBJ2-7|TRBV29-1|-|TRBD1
CSVTLGQAAYEQYF
TGCAGCGTGACCCTAGGACAGGCCGCCTACGAGCAGTACTTC
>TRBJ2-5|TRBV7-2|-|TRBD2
CASSKTSGGGETQYF
TGTGCCAGCAGCAAGACTAGCGGGGGAGGGGAGACCCAGTACTTC
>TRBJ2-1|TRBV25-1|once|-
CASSGPFGNEQFF
TGTGCCAGCAGTGGGCCCTTCGGGAATGAGCAGTTCTTC
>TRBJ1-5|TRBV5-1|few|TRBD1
CASSLAPGQDNQPQHF
TGCGCCAGCAGCTTGGCCCCGGGACAGGACAATCAGCCCCAGCATTTT
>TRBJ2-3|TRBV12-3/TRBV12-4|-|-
CASSRVRDTQYF
TGTGCCAGCAGTCGAGTCCGGGATACGCAGTATTTT
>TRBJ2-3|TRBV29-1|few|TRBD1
CSVEPSDRGRTDTQYF
TGCAGCGTTGAACCGTCGGACAGGGGGAGGACAGATACGCAGTATTTT
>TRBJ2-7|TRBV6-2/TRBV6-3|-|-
CASKPGSASYEQYF
TGTGCCAGCAAGCCAGGCAGTGCCTCCTACGAGCAGTACTTC
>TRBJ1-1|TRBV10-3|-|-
CAISPVRDTEAFF
TGTGCCATCAGTCCCGTGAGAGACACTGAAGCTTTCTTT